This T cell receptor (beta chain) derives from a study of cytomegalovirus exposure and HLA in healthy donors (dated by TCRdb to about 2017). Broadly, across the study: A later analysis indicated that the 130 or so validation repertoires were generated on the platform also employed for the roughly 730 repertoires of the first cohort. The study was designed to test whether signatures of past pathogen exposure could be identified by cataloging public T cell receptors. Besides the first cohort of 500 to 700 subjects, a separate validation cohort made up of roughly 120 different subjects was used. To predict cytomegalovirus infection status, the study combined high-throughput TCR immunosequencing, statistical association of individual TCRs with disease status, and machine learning. Beyond this particular receptor, the publication reports: A later analysis lacked HLA typing for the validation cohort, so it scored co-occurrence in that cohort across all 130 or so repertoires. A total of 164 TCR beta chains were listed by the study as associated with cytomegalovirus. The classifier was reported to diagnose cytomegalovirus status with high specificity and sensitivity in both the original and validation cohorts. It was suggested by the authors that the approach could potentially be generalized to other disease states and immunological phenotypes. Most TCR sequences were observed very rarely across donors, whereas some public TCRs were present in many individuals. In vitro tests confirmed that a few of the cytomegalovirus-associated TCR beta chains recognize cytomegalovirus antigens. A later analysis found that TCRs clustered in the first cohort also tended to co-occur in the 120 validation repertoires, with 94% of cluster scores above 0.

Library construction relied on the immunoSEQ multiplex PCR assay. Turning to the authors' computational methods: To diagnose cytomegalovirus status from the catalog of TCR beta chain sequences, a statistical classification framework was built. The table was pulled from immuneACCESS by TCRdb, which kept in-frame rearrangements only. Such tables lose some clones; where checked, under half of the loss comes from unresolved V genes, and the rest has no known cause. Clone size and V and J calls were adopted from that table, with D and trimming inferred from the DNA. This sample lists 110,000 to 150,000 clones; 91% were detected once. The ten largest make up around 0.7% of the sample. Donors formed part of the validation cohort, which comprised over a hundred subjects and was distinct from the first cohort of 666 subjects. In its sample, this clone was seen once. Its antigen target is currently unknown. Per-nucleotide qualities are absent, and no much larger clonotype sits a single base away.

V is trimmed back by 5 bases and J by 6 bases, and the junction contains 8 bases that no gene match accounts for. The germline V gene yields MNHNS for CDR1 and SASEGT for CDR2. Inclusive of the bounding cysteine and phenylalanine, the CDR3 is 14 residues long. The kept DNA is CDR3 alone, 42 bases in frame from the first base. What was sequenced was PBMCs. The TCR sequence derives from a man aged 18 to 35 in good health and CMV-seronegative. Recombination connected TRBV6-1 to TRBJ2-7, and TRBD2 aligns with 9 junction nucleotides. The nucleotide sequence is given as TGTGCCAGCAGTTTGCGGGGGGGCCCTGGCGAGCAGTACTTC. This yields the protein CASSLRGGPGEQYF.